These 3 T cell receptor beta chains originate from one sample sequenced in a study of blood T cell repertoires in COVID-19. This table comes from immunoSEQ multiplex PCR, and its TCRdb copy is limited to in-frame clones, with some not included. The table lists 250,000 to 300,000 clones, roughly 87% of them singletons. Sequencing input: peripheral blood. The origin of the receptors is a woman in her 50s who had recovered from COVID-19.

This sequence joins TRBV4-3 and TRBJ1-2; D possibly corresponds to TRBD1 (5 bases). CDR1 and CDR2 from the germline V gene are LGHNA and YSLEER. CDR3 length: 15 residues. Trimming cost V 0 bases and J 0 bases, with 8 bases left between them. This CDR3 reads CASSQDQGTNYGYTF. CDR3 DNA: TGCGCCAGCAGCCAAGATCAGGGAACTAACTATGGCTACACCTTC.

This clone occurred once. The J gene is TRBJ1-1, the V gene TRBV5-1; D is ambiguous. CDR1 and CDR2 from the germline V gene are SGHRS and YFSETQ. The ends were cut back, 1 base at V and 1 base at J, with 8 bases in the middle. This CDR3 contains 14 residues. The CDR3: CASSLQTPNTEAFF. The CDR3 nucleotides read TGCGCCAGCAGCTTGCAGACACCGAACACTGAAGCTTTCTTT.

Concerning this clone: Within the sample, other DNA sequences also encode this same CDR3. CDR3 loop: CASSLGRNTEAFF. CDR3 nucleotide sequence: TGTGCCAGCAGTTTAGGGCGAAACACTGAAGCTTTCTTT. The chain couples TRBV28 to TRBJ1-1; the D is unclear. This CDR3 comprises 13 residues. CDR1 is MDHEN, CDR2 SYDVKM, per germline. Trimming pared 2 bases from V and 2 bases from J, leaving 6 bases between.